The sequence of this T cell receptor (beta chain) was determined in a study of technical replicates of blood from a handful of donors. Method: immunoSEQ multiplex PCR; TCRdb's copy keeps in-frame clones and lacks some. The sample shows about 15,000 clones, approximately 87% of them seen only once. Looked up from germline, CDR1 is KGHSH and CDR2 is LQKENI. The V and J ends lost 4 bases and 2 bases, in that order; junction bases with no gene match: 9. This CDR3 is 18 amino acids long. The chain joins TRBV18 to TRBJ2-2, with 11 bases matching TRBD2. Sequenced input: PBMCs. This TCR was recovered from a human donor in good health. The CDR3 loop reads CASSLMTSGEYNTGELFF. DNA for the CDR3: TGTGCCAGCTCACTAATGACTAGCGGGGAATATAACACCGGGGAGCTGTTTTTT.